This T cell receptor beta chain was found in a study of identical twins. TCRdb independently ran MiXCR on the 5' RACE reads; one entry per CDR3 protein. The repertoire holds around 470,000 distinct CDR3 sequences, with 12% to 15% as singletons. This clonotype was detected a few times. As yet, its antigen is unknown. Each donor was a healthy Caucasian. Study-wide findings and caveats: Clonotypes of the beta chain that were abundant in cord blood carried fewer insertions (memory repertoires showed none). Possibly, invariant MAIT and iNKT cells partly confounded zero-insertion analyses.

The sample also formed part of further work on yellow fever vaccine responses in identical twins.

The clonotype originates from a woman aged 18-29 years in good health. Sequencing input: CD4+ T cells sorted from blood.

The CDR3 DNA reads TGTGCCAGCTCGGGAGCCGGCGGACTTAACTACAATGAGCAGTTCTTC. Translated, it gives CASSGAGGLNYNEQFF. V is TRBV18 and J is TRBJ2-1, with a possible D match to TRBD2 (5 bases). This CDR3 contains 16 residues. V was cut by 6 bases and J by 3 bases, with 18 bases left in between. The germline CDR1 and CDR2 sequences are KGHSH and LQKENI.